These 21 T cell receptor beta chains came from one sample sequenced in a study of post-analysis software for immune sequencing data. Findings of the study overall: There were several TRBV segments more frequent in patients than controls, and TRBV5-6, TRBV5-1 and TRBV20-1 were among them.

Their recognized antigens are unknown. Prepared TCR beta cDNA libraries contained unique molecular identifiers. TCRdb independently ran MiXCR on the PCR reads; one entry per CDR3 protein. Here the sample spans roughly 800,000 distinct CDR3 sequences, approximately 30% being singletons. Material: blood. All receptors come from a girl between 5 and 17 years old with multiple sclerosis.

The V call is TRBV20-1, the J call TRBJ2-5; D assignment may be TRBD1 or TRBD2 (6 bases each). Germline V CDR1 and CDR2: DFQATT, SNEGSKA (reference sequence). There are 14 residues in the CDR3. Trimming cost V 6 bases and J 5 bases, with 19 bases left between them. CDR3 region: CSAPGAAETETQYF. The CDR3 DNA is TGCAGTGCCCCGGGGGCTGCTGAGACGGAGACCCAGTACTTC.

This clonotype was recorded only once. The rearrangement links TRBV12-3 or TRBV12-4 to TRBJ2-1, with 8 bases aligning to TRBD2. The CDR3 spans 14 residues. V trimming: 2 bases; J trimming: 8 bases; junction bases outside the gene matches: 5. CDR3 residues: CASSLSGSLHEQFF. The CDR3 DNA reads as TGTGCCAGCAGTTTAAGCGGGAGTCTCCATGAGCAGTTCTTC.

In this sample, this clonotype turned up a few times. The chain is built from TRBV28 and TRBJ2-3; 8 nucleotides align to TRBD1. The V segment lost 6 bases and the J segment 9 bases; nucleotides outside the gene matches: 8. Looked up from germline, CDR1 is MDHEN and CDR2 is SYDVKM. The CDR3 is made up of 13 amino acids. The CDR3 DNA reads TGTGCCAGCAGCTGGGACAGGCCCCGCACGCAGTATTTT. Its protein product is CASSWDRPRTQYF.

The chain has TRBV6-2 or TRBV6-3 and TRBJ1-1; 11 nucleotides match TRBD1. The CDR3 has 15 residues. The germline V gene has CDR1 MNHEY and CDR2 SVGEGT. J lost 2 bases, V lost 4 bases, and 3 bases had no gene match. In DNA, the CDR3 is TGTGCCAGCAGTTGGGACAGGGGGAAAAACACTGAAGCTTTCTTT. This sequence encodes CASSWDRGKNTEAFF.

The V call is TRBV6-1, the J call TRBJ1-5; D not certain. The length of the CDR3 is 15 residues. CDR1 MNHNS and CDR2 SASEGT come from the germline V gene. The germline V and J ends were trimmed by 2 bases and 11 bases, with 19 bases remaining between them. The CDR3 is CASSESNGVTGTQHF. The CDR3 nucleotides are TGTGCCAGCAGTGAAAGTAACGGGGTGACGGGGACCCAGCATTTT.

In its sample, this clonotype was seen a few times. CDR3 loop: CSARVERQIGYEQYF. The CDR3 DNA follows: TGCAGTGCTAGGGTAGAAAGGCAGATAGGATACGAGCAGTACTTC. V gene TRBV20-1 combines with J gene TRBJ2-7, with D uncertain. The V gene's germline CDR1 is DFQATT and CDR2 SNEGSKA (reference sequence). The CDR3 length is 15 residues. V was clipped by 3 bases and J by 4 bases, with 19 bases between them.

This clonotype was counted only a few times. This chain uses TRBV7-2 with TRBJ2-7; D uncertain. This CDR3 is built from 14 residues. V lost 1 base, J lost 7 bases, and 14 bases lay in between. Germline V gene lookup returns CDR1 SGHTA and CDR2 FQGNSA. The DNA for the CDR3 is TGTGCCAGCAGCTTAGATCAGGATGTCTATGAGCAGTACTTC. It is translated as CASSLDQDVYEQYF.

This clonotype was observed a handful of times. The V gene is TRBV5-1, the J gene TRBJ2-3, with D possibly matching TRBD1 (5 bases). Germline values: CDR1 SGHRS, CDR2 YFSETQ. V lost 0 bases and J 2 bases, leaving 13 bases between the germline ends. The CDR3 is 16 amino acids. This CDR3 is CASSLEGREYTDTQYF. The CDR3 nucleotides are TGCGCCAGCAGCTTGGAGGGCAGGGAATACACAGATACGCAGTATTTT.

This clonotype was observed a handful of times. The chain joins TRBV7-2 to TRBJ2-3, with D possibly TRBD2 on 6 matching bases. The CDR3 extends over 16 amino acids. Trimming cost V 1 base and J 1 base, with 12 bases left between them. CDR1 and CDR2 (germline): SGHTA, FQGNSA. The CDR3 loop is CASSLGGAGRTDTQYF. In DNA, the CDR3 is TGTGCCAGCAGCTTAGGTGGGGCGGGGCGCACAGATACGCAGTATTTT.

This chain joins TRBV5-5 and TRBJ2-2, with 11 bases aligning to TRBD2. J gave up 7 bases and V 3 bases, and 5 bases lay outside the gene matches. Germline V lookup: CDR1 SGHKS, CDR2 YYEKEE (reference sequence). This CDR3 has 15 amino acids. The CDR3 sequence: CASSSTSGAYGELFF. The CDR3 DNA reads as TGTGCCAGCAGCTCGACTAGCGGGGCTTACGGGGAGCTGTTTTTT.

CDR3 DNA: TGCAGCGTTGAAGGGGGGACTAGCTCCGGAGTGTCATACAATGAGCAGTTCTTC. It yields the protein CSVEGGTSSGVSYNEQFF. V is TRBV29-1 and J is TRBJ2-1, with 9 bases matching TRBD2. In germline, CDR1 is SQVTM, CDR2 ANQGSEA. The CDR3 is 18 residues long. Trimming at V came to 1 base and at J to 4 bases, leaving 14 bases not matched to a gene.

In this sample, this clonotype turned up a few times. The chain couples TRBV11-2 to TRBJ2-1; a possible D gene is TRBD2 (5 bases). This CDR3 has 17 residues. CDR1 SGHAT and CDR2 FQNNGV come from the germline V gene. V dropped 5 bases and J dropped 1 base, with 18 bases sitting between them. In DNA, the CDR3 is TGTGCCAGCAGCGCGGGCCCGTCGGCAGCTTCCTACAATGAGCAGTTCTTC. Translation: CASSAGPSAASYNEQFF.

This clonotype showed up just a few times. This may stem from a read error, because a much larger clone lies one nucleotide away. The chain couples TRBV12-3 or TRBV12-4 to TRBJ2-1; D uncertain. The ends were cut back, 6 bases at V and 3 bases at J, with 9 bases in the middle. This CDR3 is 13 amino acids long. This chain's CDR3 is CASRWAHYNEQFF. The CDR3, as DNA: TGTGCCAGCAGGTGGGCCCACTACAATGAGCAGTTCTTC.

The genes are TRBV10-3 and TRBJ2-7, with unresolved D. This CDR3 region has 15 residues. Germline V lookup: CDR1 ENHRY, CDR2 SYGVKD. V dropped 2 bases and J dropped 2 bases, with 13 bases sitting between them. CDR3: CAISERQLKTYEQYF. The CDR3 DNA reads TGTGCCATCAGTGAGCGTCAACTGAAGACCTACGAGCAGTACTTC.

The sample holds a few counts of this clonotype. The V call is TRBV4-3, the J call TRBJ1-2, with TRBD1 matching over 8 bases. J was trimmed by 10 bases and V by 9 bases; bases with no gene match: 7. The CDR3 totals 11 residues. Germline V lookup: CDR1 LGHNA, CDR2 YSLEER. The CDR3 reads CASGQGNVYTF. DNA of the CDR3: TGCGCCAGTGGACAGGGAAACGTCTACACCTTC.

The chain has TRBV20-1 and TRBJ2-3; possible D gene TRBD1, 6 bases. There are 15 residues in the CDR3. V dropped 6 bases and J dropped 0 bases, with 16 bases sitting between them. CDR1 and CDR2 from the germline V gene are DFQATT and SNEGSKA (reference sequence). The CDR3 loop is CSAKTTGTSTDTQYF. CDR3 bases: TGCAGTGCCAAAACGACAGGTACTAGCACAGATACGCAGTATTTT.

This chain joins TRBV7-7 and TRBJ2-2, with 10 bases lining up with TRBD1. The germline V gene has CDR1 SSHAT and CDR2 FNYEAQ (reference sequence). J lost 6 bases, V lost 3 bases, and 4 bases had no gene match. CDR3 size: 15 residues. CDR3 loop: CASSFADRGPGELFF. The CDR3 DNA reads TGTGCCAGCAGCTTTGCCGACAGGGGGCCCGGGGAGCTGTTTTTT.

The CDR3: CSDRAVNRVSPHF. The CDR3 coding sequence is TGCAGTGACAGGGCGGTGAATAGGGTGTCCCCCCACTTT. The chain is built from TRBV20-1 and TRBJ1-6; perhaps TRBD1 as D (6 bases). The germline gives CDR1 DFQATT, CDR2 SNEGSKA (reference sequence). The CDR3 extends over 13 amino acids. The V and J ends lost 7 bases and 18 bases respectively, with 25 bases between them.

This clonotype was found a few times. The chain has TRBV4-1 and TRBJ1-5; D is unresolved. V was clipped by 0 bases and J by 2 bases, with 11 bases between them. The CDR3 has 16 residues. Looked up from germline, CDR1 is MGHRA and CDR2 is YSYEKL. The CDR3 nucleotides read TGCGCCAGCAGCCAAGATTTTGGGGTAGGCAATCAGCCCCAGCATTTT. Amino acids: CASSQDFGVGNQPQHF.

This clonotype came up a few times. The V call is TRBV5-5, the J call TRBJ2-5; D uncertain. The germline V and J ends were trimmed by 4 bases and 9 bases, with 7 bases remaining between them. The CDR3 has 10 residues. The germline V gene encodes CDR1 SGHKS and CDR2 YYEKEE (reference sequence). The CDR3 sequence: CASSRVAQYF. In DNA, the CDR3 is TGTGCCAGCAGCCGGGTGGCCCAGTACTTC. The complete variable domain, with remaining parts taken from reference TRBV5-5 and TRBJ2-5, reads DAGVTQSPTHLIKTRGQQVTLRCSPISGHKSVSWYQQVLGQGPQFIFQYYEKEERGRGNFPDRFSARQFPNYSSELNVNALLLGDSALYLCASSRVAQYFGPGTRLLVL.

This clonotype was found a few times. V and J are TRBV7-9 and TRBJ2-7; TRBD1 agrees at 8 bases. The junction had 5 bases not matched to a gene; V was cut back by 4 bases and J by 0 bases. This CDR3 is 15 amino acids long. Germline lookup yields CDR1 SEHNR and CDR2 FQNEAQ (reference sequence). The DNA of the CDR3 is TGTGCCAGCAGCTCAGGGGGCAGGGGCTCCTACGAGCAGTACTTC. This gives the protein CASSSGGRGSYEQYF. Filled out from reference TRBV7-9 and TRBJ2-7, the complete variable domain reads DTGVSQNPRHKITKRGQNVTFRCDPISEHNRLYWYRQTLGQGPEFLTYFQNEAQLEKSRLLSDRFSAERPKGSFSTLEIQRTEQGDSAMYLCASSSGGRGSYEQYFGPGTRLTVT.